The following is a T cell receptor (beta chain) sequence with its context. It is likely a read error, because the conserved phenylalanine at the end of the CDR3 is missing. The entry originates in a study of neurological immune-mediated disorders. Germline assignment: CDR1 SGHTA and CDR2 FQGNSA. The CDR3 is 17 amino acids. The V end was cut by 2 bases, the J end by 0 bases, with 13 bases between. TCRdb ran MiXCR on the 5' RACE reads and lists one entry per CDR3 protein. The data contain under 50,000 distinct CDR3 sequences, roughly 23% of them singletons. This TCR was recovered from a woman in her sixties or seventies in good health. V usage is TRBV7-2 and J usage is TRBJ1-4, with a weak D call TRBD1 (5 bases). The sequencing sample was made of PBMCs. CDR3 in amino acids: CASSLYWGPSTNEKLFL. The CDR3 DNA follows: TGTGCCAGCAGCTTATATTGGGGCCCCTCAACTAATGAAAAACTGTTTCTT.